This T cell receptor (beta chain) is from a study of blood T cell repertoires in COVID-19. Study summary: Acute-phase and convalescent COVID-19 samples originated in the United States, Italy and Spain. PBMCs, B-cell-depleted T cells, or T cells provided the cDNA or gDNA that made up the material.

Study members were between roughly 18 and 89 years old and lived in some 26 US regions. Within 2 weeks of study entry, exposed participants had contacted a PCR-confirmed or clinician-diagnosed COVID-19 case. The V and J ends lost 10 bases and 4 bases respectively, with 14 bases between them. The CDR3 length is 12 residues. Germline assignment: CDR1 ENHRY and CDR2 SYGVKD. TCRdb keeps only in-frame clones here, not all; method: immunoSEQ multiplex PCR. The repertoire holds approximately 400,000 clones, with 80% to 95% as singletons. This sequence joins TRBV10-3 and TRBJ2-7, with D possibly being TRBD1 (5 bases). Sequencing was performed on PBMCs or T cells enriched from blood (not recorded which). This clonotype was sampled from a woman aged 40-49 years who had been exposed to COVID-19. CDR3 sequence (DNA): TGTGCCAGCGCACGCCAGGGATACGAGCAGTACTTC. As protein: CASARQGYEQYF.